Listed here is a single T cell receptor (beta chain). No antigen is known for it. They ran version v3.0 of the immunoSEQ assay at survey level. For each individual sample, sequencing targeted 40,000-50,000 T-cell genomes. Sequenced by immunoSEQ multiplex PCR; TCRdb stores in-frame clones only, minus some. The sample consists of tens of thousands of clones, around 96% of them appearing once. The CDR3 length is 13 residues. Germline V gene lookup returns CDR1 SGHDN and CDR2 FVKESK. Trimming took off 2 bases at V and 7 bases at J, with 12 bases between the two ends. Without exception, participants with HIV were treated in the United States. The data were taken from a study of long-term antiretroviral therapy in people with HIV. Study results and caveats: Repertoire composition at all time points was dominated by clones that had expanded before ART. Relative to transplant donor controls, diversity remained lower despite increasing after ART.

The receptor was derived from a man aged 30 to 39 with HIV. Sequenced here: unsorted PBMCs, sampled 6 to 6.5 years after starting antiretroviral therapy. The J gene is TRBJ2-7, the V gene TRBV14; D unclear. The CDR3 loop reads CASSQSRTGEQYF. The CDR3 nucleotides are TGTGCCAGCAGCCAATCCAGAACTGGAGAGCAGTACTTC.